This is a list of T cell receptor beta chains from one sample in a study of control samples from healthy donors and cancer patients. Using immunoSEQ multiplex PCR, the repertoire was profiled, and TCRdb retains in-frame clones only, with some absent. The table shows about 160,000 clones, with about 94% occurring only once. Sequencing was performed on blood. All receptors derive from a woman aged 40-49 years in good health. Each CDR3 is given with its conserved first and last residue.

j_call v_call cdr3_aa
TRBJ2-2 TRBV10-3 CAISETGQTREVAGELFF
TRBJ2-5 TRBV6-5 CASSYGSRQETQYF
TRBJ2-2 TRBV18 CASRLTGGTGELFF
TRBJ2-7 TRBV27 CASSSGQGPTYEQYF
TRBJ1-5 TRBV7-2 CASSLDYQPQHF
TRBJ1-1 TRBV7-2 CASSLQRNTEAFF
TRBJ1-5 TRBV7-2 CASSLVEAGGNNQPQHF
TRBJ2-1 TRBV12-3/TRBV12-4 CASRGLAGNEQFF
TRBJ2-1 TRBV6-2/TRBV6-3 CASSYVDEQFF
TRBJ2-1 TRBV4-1 CASSQGRTGSYNEQFF
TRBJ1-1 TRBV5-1 CASSLRGQETEAFF
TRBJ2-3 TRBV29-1 CSVEDGGADTQYF
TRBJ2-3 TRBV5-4 CASSLGGVSTDTQYF
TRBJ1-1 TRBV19 CASSRRGGGNTEAFF
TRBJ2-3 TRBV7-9 CASSPDGVSTDTQYF
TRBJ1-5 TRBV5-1 CASSLQGGDQPQHF
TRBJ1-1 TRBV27 CASSLFRGNTEAFF
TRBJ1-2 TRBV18 CASSPIGTGGYGYTF
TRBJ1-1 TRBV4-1 CASSQHGAGPDTEAFF
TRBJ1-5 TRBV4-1 CASSRAGTGDQPQHF
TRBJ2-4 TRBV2 CASSLAGQKNIQYF
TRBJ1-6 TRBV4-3 CASSQRTLNSPLHF
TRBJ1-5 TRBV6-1 CASTGVVGNQPQHF
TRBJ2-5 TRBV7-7 CASSQDREETQYF
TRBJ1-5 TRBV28 CASSLGQGAGQPQHF
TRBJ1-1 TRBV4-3 CASSQGVQGVNTEAFF
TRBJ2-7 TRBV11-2 CASSLLQGSSYEQYF
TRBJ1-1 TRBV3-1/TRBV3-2 CASSPTNTEAFF
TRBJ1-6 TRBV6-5 CASSYEQNSPLHF
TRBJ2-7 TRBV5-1 CASSLLPSGTTYEQYF
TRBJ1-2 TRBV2 CASKGQGPYGYTF
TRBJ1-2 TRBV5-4 CASSGPGQNYGYTF
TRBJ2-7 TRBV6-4 CASSESQTGPYEQYF
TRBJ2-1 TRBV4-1 CASSRRGHEQFF
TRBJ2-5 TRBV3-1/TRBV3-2 CASSQDSMGTQYF
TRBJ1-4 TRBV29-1 CSVVDIATNEKLFF
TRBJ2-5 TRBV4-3 CASSQDMGALGETQYF
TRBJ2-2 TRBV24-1 CATSDARKAGAGELFF
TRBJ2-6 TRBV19 CASKGIQGPFSGANVLTF
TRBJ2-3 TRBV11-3 CASASWGTDTQYF
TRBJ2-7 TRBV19 CASSMPGQGKYEQYF
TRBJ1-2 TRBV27 CASSTRDRNYGYTF
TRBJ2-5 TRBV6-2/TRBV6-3 CASSYSGRGSQETQYF
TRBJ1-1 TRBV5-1 CASSLKTGGARNTEAFF
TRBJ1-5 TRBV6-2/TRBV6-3 CASSYVPTVNQPQHF
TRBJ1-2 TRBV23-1 CASSQSRQGACEGYTF
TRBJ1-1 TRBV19 CASSIGTGWGTEAFF
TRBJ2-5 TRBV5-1 CASSLAQGSVQETQYF
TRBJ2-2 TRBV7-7 CASSWDPSTGELFF
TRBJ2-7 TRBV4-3 CASSQVKGRRSYEQYF
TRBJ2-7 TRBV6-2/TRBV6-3 CASSTPGGSTYEQYF
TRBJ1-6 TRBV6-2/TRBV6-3 CASSYVNSWSPLHF
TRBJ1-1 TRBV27 CASSAPGGRVTEAFF
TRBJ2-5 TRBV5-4 CASSLSLAGGKETQYF
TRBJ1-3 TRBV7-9 CASSLNGVSGNTIYF
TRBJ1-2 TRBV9 CASGKTAGHGYTF
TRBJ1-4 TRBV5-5 CASSLGQGNEKLFF
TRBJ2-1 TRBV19 CASSRVMDRLAAYNEQFF
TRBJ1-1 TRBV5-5 CASSLGSAYTEAFF